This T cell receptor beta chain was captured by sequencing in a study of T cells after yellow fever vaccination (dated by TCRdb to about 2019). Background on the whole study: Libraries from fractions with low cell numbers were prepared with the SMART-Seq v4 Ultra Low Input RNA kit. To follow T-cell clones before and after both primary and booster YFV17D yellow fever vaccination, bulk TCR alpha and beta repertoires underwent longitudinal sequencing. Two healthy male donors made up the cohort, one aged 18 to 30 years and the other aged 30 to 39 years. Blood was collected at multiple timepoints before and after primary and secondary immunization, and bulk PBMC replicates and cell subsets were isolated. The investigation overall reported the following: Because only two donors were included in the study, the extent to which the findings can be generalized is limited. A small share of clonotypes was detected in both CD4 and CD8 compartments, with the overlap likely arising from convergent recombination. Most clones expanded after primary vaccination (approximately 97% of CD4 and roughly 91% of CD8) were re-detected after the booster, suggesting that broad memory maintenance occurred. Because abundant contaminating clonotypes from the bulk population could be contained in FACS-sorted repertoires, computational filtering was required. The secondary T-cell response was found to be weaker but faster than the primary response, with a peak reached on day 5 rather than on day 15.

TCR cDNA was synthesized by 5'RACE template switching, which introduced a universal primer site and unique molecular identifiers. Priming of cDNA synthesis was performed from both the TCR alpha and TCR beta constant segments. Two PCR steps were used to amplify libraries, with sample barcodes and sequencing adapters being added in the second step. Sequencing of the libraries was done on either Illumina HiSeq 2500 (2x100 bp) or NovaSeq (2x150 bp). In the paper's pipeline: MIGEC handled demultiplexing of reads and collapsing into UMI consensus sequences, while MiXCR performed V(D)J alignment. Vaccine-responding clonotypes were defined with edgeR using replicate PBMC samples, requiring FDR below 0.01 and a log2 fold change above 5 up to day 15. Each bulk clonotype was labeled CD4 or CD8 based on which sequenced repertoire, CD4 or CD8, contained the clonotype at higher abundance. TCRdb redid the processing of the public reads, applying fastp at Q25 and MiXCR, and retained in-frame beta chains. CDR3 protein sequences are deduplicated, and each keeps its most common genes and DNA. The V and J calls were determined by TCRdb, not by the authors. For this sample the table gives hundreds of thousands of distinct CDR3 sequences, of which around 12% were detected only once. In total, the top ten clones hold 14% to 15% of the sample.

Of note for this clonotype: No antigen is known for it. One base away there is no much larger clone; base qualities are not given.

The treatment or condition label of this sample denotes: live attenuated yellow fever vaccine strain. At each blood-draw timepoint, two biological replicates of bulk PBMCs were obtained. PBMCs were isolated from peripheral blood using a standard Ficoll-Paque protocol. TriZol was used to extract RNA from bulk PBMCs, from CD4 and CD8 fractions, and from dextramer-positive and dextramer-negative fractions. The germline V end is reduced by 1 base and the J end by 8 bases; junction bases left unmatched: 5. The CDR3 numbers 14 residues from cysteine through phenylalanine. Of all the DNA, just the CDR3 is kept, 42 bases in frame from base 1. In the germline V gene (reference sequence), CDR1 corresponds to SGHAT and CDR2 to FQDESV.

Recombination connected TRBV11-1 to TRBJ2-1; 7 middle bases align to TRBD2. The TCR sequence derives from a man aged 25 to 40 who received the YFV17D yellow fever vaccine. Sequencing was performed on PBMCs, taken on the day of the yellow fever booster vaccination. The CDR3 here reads CASSLGTRADEQFF. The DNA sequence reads TGTGCCAGCAGCTTAGGGACTAGGGCAGATGAGCAGTTCTTC.